This is a list of T cell receptor beta chains from one sample in a study of post-analysis software for immune sequencing data. TCRdb recomputed calls from the PCR reads with MiXCR, one row per CDR3 protein. The sample lists more than 450,000 distinct CDR3 sequences; around a third were seen once. Source material: blood. All receptors come from a girl aged 2-17 years with multiple sclerosis. CDR3s include the opening cysteine and the closing phenylalanine or tryptophan. The D gene is left open where the match is weak. Rows may omit the clone size; those that give it use once, few, many or a size class.

cdr3_aa,cdr3_nt,d_call,v_call,clone_size,j_call
CASSAKIDISVPGANVLTF,TGTGCCAGCAGTGCAAAAATTGACATATCCGTGCCTGGGGCCAACGTCCTGACTTTC,-,TRBV25-1,-,TRBJ2-6
CASTTSGGNYGYTF,TGTGCCAGCACCACCTCCGGGGGTAACTATGGCTACACCTTC,-,TRBV6-5,-,TRBJ1-2
CASSTRLAGGNADTQYF,TGTGCCAGCAGTACCCGACTAGCGGGGGGGAACGCAGATACGCAGTATTTT,TRBD2,TRBV12-3/TRBV12-4,-,TRBJ2-3
CASSLEASGGASHIQYF,TGTGCCAGCAGCTTGGAGGCTAGCGGGGGGGCTTCGCACATTCAGTACTTC,TRBD2,TRBV5-4,-,TRBJ2-4
CSGQKLHEQFF,TGCAGTGGGCAGAAGCTTCATGAGCAGTTCTTC,-,TRBV20-1,-,TRBJ2-1
CASSLSGGPTEAFF,TGTGCCAGCAGTTTGTCAGGGGGACCCACTGAAGCTTTCTTT,TRBD1,TRBV27,-,TRBJ1-1
CASSPPRDHQETQYF,TGTGCCAGCAGCCCACCCCGGGACCACCAAGAGACCCAGTACTTC,-,TRBV3-1,few,TRBJ2-5
CASSLAGGTPQHF,TGCGCCAGCAGCTTGGCTGGGGGAACGCCCCAGCATTTT,-,TRBV5-1,few,TRBJ1-5
CATRPTGAKETQYF,TGTGCCACCAGACCGACGGGGGCAAAAGAGACCCAGTACTTC,-,TRBV15,-,TRBJ2-5
CAISEEWGPTYEQYF,TGTGCCATCAGTGAGGAGTGGGGCCCTACCTACGAGCAGTACTTC,-,TRBV10-3,few,TRBJ2-7
CSAPIGGETQYF,TGCAGCGCCCCGATCGGTGGGGAGACCCAGTACTTC,-,TRBV29-1,many,TRBJ2-5
CASSGEQGRQSNQPQHF,TGTGCCAGCAGCGGAGAACAGGGCAGGCAAAGCAATCAGCCCCAGCATTTT,-,TRBV7-8,-,TRBJ1-5
CASSYEFEYRATF,TGTGCCAGCAGTTACGAATTTGAGTACAGGGCCACCTTC,-,TRBV6-5,-,TRBJ1-2
CASSEPGEKLFF,TGTGCTAGCAGCGAACCGGGTGAAAAACTGTTTTTT,-,TRBV7-7,once,TRBJ1-4
CASSLRTSGDNEQFF,TGCGCCAGCAGCTTACGGACTAGCGGGGACAATGAGCAGTTCTTC,TRBD2,TRBV5-1,-,TRBJ2-1
CASSEAGVDEQFF,TGCGCCAGCAGTGAGGCAGGCGTCGATGAGCAGTTCTTC,-,TRBV10-1,-,TRBJ2-1
CASSLLTAAYEQYF,TGTGCCAGCAGCCTCTTGACGGCCGCCTACGAGCAGTACTTC,-,TRBV11-2,-,TRBJ2-7
CASSYPRGGHQETQYF,TGTGCCAGCAGTTACCCTCGGGGGGGGCACCAAGAGACCCAGTACTTC,TRBD2,TRBV28,few,TRBJ2-5
CSVDIAKNIQYF,TGCAGCGTTGATATAGCCAAAAACATTCAGTACTTC,-,TRBV29-1,many,TRBJ2-4
CASSESIDRKAFF,TGCGCCAGCAGTGAGTCGATTGACAGGAAAGCTTTCTTT,-,TRBV10-2,few,TRBJ1-1
CATSRSVGGEETQYF,TGTGCCACCAGCAGATCGGTGGGGGGCGAAGAGACCCAGTACTTC,-,TRBV15,many,TRBJ2-5
CSARNQGTGANVLTF,TGCAGTGCCCGAAATCAGGGGACTGGGGCCAACGTCCTGACTTTC,-,TRBV20-1,few,TRBJ2-6
CASSERVSGETQYF,TGCGCCAGCAGTGAGAGGGTTTCGGGAGAGACCCAGTACTTC,-,TRBV10-1,-,TRBJ2-5
CASSVVGQSKNIQYF,TGTGCCAGCAGCGTAGTCGGGCAATCTAAAAACATTCAGTACTTC,-,TRBV9,-,TRBJ2-4
CASSYGSGWETQYF,TGTGCCAGCAGTTATGGGTCAGGATGGGAGACCCAGTACTTC,-,TRBV12-3/TRBV12-4,-,TRBJ2-5
CASSQGPSNQPQHF,TGTGCCAGCAGCCAAGGGCCGAGCAATCAGCCCCAGCATTTT,-,TRBV3-1,-,TRBJ1-5
CASSLQTGWDYEQYF,TGTGCCAGCAGCCTACAGACAGGGTGGGACTACGAGCAGTACTTC,TRBD1,TRBV14,few,TRBJ2-7
CASSLALTGNSPLHF,TGTGCCAGCAGTTTAGCGCTGACAGGGAATTCACCCCTCCACTTT,TRBD1,TRBV12-3/TRBV12-4,-,TRBJ1-6
CASSYRRGSGQRYGYTF,TGTGCCAGCAGTTACCGACGGGGGTCGGGACAGCGCTATGGCTACACCTTC,TRBD1,TRBV6-6,-,TRBJ1-2
CSVGGQGALNYGYTF,TGCAGCGTTGGTGGACAGGGGGCACTCAACTATGGCTACACCTTC,TRBD1,TRBV29-1,few,TRBJ1-2
CASSYFGAEQFF,TGTGCCAGCAGTTACTTCGGGGCTGAGCAGTTCTTC,-,TRBV6-2/TRBV6-3,few,TRBJ2-1
CASGDRPTDKQYF,TGTGCCAGCGGGGACAGACCTACGGATAAGCAGTACTTC,TRBD1,TRBV12-3/TRBV12-4,-,TRBJ2-7
CVSSFGTQETQYF,TGTGTCAGCAGCTTCGGGACCCAAGAGACCCAGTACTTC,-,TRBV7-3,-,TRBJ2-5
CAPRPVVYEQYF,TGTGCCCCCCGTCCAGTAGTGTACGAGCAGTACTTC,-,TRBV24-1,-,TRBJ2-7
CASSDLRGNSPLHF,TGTGCCAGCAGTGATCTCCGTGGCAATTCACCCCTCCACTTT,-,TRBV6-1,once,TRBJ1-6
CASSQQASGDTQYF,TGTGCCAGCAGCCAGCAGGCTAGCGGTGATACGCAGTATTTT,TRBD2,TRBV3-1,once,TRBJ2-3
CSAPAGQGNQPQHF,TGCAGTGCCCCGGCAGGACAGGGGAATCAGCCCCAGCATTTT,TRBD1,TRBV20-1,few,TRBJ1-5
CASRPGRGRSTDTQYF,TGTGCCAGCAGACCTGGACGGGGTCGAAGCACAGATACGCAGTATTTT,-,TRBV7-2,-,TRBJ2-3
CASSPKRTGELFF,TGTGCCAGCAGCCCCAAGAGAACCGGGGAGCTGTTTTTT,-,TRBV11-3,few,TRBJ2-2
CASSPQFSYEQYF,TGTGCCAGCAGCCCCCAGTTTTCCTACGAGCAGTACTTC,-,TRBV9,-,TRBJ2-7
CASSPGAKNIQYF,TGTGCCAGCTCACCAGGGGCCAAAAACATTCAGTACTTC,-,TRBV18,few,TRBJ2-4
CASSLSGGGRPQHF,TGTGCCAGCAGCTTATCAGGGGGAGGCCGGCCCCAGCATTTT,TRBD1,TRBV13,-,TRBJ1-5
CASKRGGGWNIQYF,TGTGCCAGCAAAAGGGGGGGCGGATGGAACATTCAGTACTTC,-,TRBV2,-,TRBJ2-4
CSAREPGGLEETQYF,TGCAGTGCTAGAGAGCCCGGGGGACTCGAGGAGACCCAGTACTTC,-,TRBV20-1,-,TRBJ2-5
CSGRDRLSSYEQYF,TGCAGTGGAAGGGACAGGTTAAGCTCCTACGAGCAGTACTTC,TRBD1,TRBV20-1,few,TRBJ2-7
CASSFAGGGSMETQYF,TGTGCCAGCAGTTTCGCCGGCGGGGGGAGTATGGAGACCCAGTACTTC,TRBD2,TRBV12-3/TRBV12-4,few,TRBJ2-5
CASSFGRVNEQYF,TGTGCCAGCAGTTTCGGCAGGGTAAACGAGCAGTACTTC,-,TRBV9,-,TRBJ2-7
CASSLDTTNTEAFF,TGCGCCAGCAGCTTGGACACCACGAACACTGAAGCTTTCTTT,-,TRBV5-1,-,TRBJ1-1
CSAGGGSSYNEQFF,TGCAGTGCGGGAGGGGGGAGCTCCTACAATGAGCAGTTCTTC,-,TRBV20-1,-,TRBJ2-1
CASSSGADTQYF,TGTGCCAGCAGCTCAGGGGCAGATACGCAGTATTTT,-,TRBV11-2,-,TRBJ2-3
CASSRGTENEKLFF,TGCGCCAGCAGCCGCGGGACAGAGAATGAAAAACTGTTTTTT,TRBD1,TRBV5-1,-,TRBJ1-4
CASSRQGQGEETQYF,TGTGCCAGCAGCCGACAGGGACAGGGGGAAGAGACCCAGTACTTC,TRBD1,TRBV12-3/TRBV12-4,few,TRBJ2-5
CSAGEWLDCYGYTF,TGCAGTGCTGGGGAATGGCTGGACTGCTATGGCTACACCTTC,-,TRBV20-1,-,TRBJ1-2
CASSSGLAGGGPSTDTQYF,TGCGCCAGCAGCTCCGGACTAGCGGGGGGAGGGCCTAGCACAGATACGCAGTATTTT,TRBD2,TRBV5-1,few,TRBJ2-3
CASSATGESGTEAFF,TGTGCCAGCAGCGCTACAGGAGAGTCGGGCACTGAAGCTTTCTTT,-,TRBV11-2,-,TRBJ1-1